This T cell receptor (beta chain) comes out of a study of blood T cell repertoires in COVID-19. Only in-frame clones appear in the TCRdb table, and some are missing; sequencing was by immunoSEQ multiplex PCR. The sample lists roughly 190,000 clones, about 86% seen once, with around 2.4% in the top ten. Germline trimming cut 6 bases from V and 3 bases from J; bases unmatched to any gene: 5. Germline V gene lookup returns CDR1 SNHLY and CDR2 FYNNEI. The CDR3 sequence is 13 residues long. This TCR derives from a human donor with acute or convalescent COVID-19. The donor label of this sample is uncertain. The chain recombines TRBV2 with TRBJ2-7; 7 nucleotides match TRBD2. The sample was peripheral blood. In nucleotides, the CDR3 is TGTGCCAGCAGGGCCCTAGCGGTCTACGAGCAGTACTTC. Its translation: CASRALAVYEQYF. Looking up the rest from reference TRBV2 and TRBJ2-7 gives the full variable domain: EPEVTQTPSHQVTQMGQEVILRCVPISNHLYFYWYRQILGQKVEFLVSFYNNEISEKSEIFDDQFSVERPDGSNFTLKIRSTKLEDSAMYFCASRALAVYEQYFGPGTRLTVT.